The T cell receptor beta chain described here comes from a study of vaccination and CD4 T cells after COVID-19. Study as a whole: The peptides that stimulated the cells were overlapping spike peptides from SARS-CoV-2, HCoV-NL63, HCoV-OC43 and HCoV-229E.

Cultured CD4+ T cell DNA was sequenced using the Oncomine TCR Beta short-read assay. TCRdb re-called the PCR reads through MiXCR, storing one row per CDR3 protein. The repertoire holds some 1,600 distinct CDR3 sequences, with 70% as singletons. Details on this clonotype: Its antigen is undetermined.

The CDR3 contains 15 residues. CDR1 is LNHDA and CDR2 is SQIVND in the germline V gene (reference sequence). V gave up 9 bases and J gave up 1 base, with 13 bases separating them. Noted treatment: approximately 9-day PBMC culture with coronavirus spike peptide pools or control peptides (ViraFEST assay). Here the sequenced sample was CD4+ T cells from blood, cultured in vitro, taken after SARS-CoV-2 vaccination. The chain links TRBV19 to TRBJ1-6; a possible D gene is TRBD1 (6 bases). The TCR comes from a human donor who had recovered from COVID-19. DNA of the CDR3: TGTGCCAGCTCCGAAGGGGGGTCCTATAATTCACCCCTCCACTTT. Translating it yields CASSEGGSYNSPLHF.